This T cell receptor beta chain was documented in a study of regulatory T cells in long-lasting Graves disease (dated by TCRdb to about 2021). About the full investigation: To count as having persistent Graves' disease, a patient had to have received antithyroid drug treatment for over 5 years with TSH receptor autoantibodies remaining persistently positive. The study took place in China and was registered as a clinical trial. Persistent Graves' disease patients were compared with newly diagnosed Graves' disease patients by peripheral blood TCR sequencing and RNA sequencing. A total of 35 or so samples underwent TCR sequencing: approximately 13 from persistent and approximately 20 from newly diagnosed Graves' disease patients. On average, persistent Graves' disease patients in the clinical cohort had been on antithyroid drugs for approximately ten years.

General conclusions and limits of the study: TRBV28, TRBJ1-2 and TRBJ2-5 were preferentially used in persistent disease, while TRBV20-1 and TRBJ2-1 were favored in newly diagnosed disease. Compared with newly diagnosed patients, persistent Graves' disease patients had lower TCR Shannon entropy and fewer highly expanded clones, which suggests clonal expansion. Patients with persistent disease shared more public clonotypes (fewer than 3,000) than newly diagnosed patients did (966). Sequencing and analysis were limited to the TCR beta chain. The authors noted that the small sample size was a limitation that may lower accuracy. Because the primary lesion, thyroid tissue, could not be accessed, the study looked at peripheral blood alone.

After removal of 4 bases from V and 4 bases from J, the junction retains 7 bases not matched to a gene. Its CDR3 holds 15 amino acids, cysteine through phenylalanine. Solely the CDR3 DNA is kept, with 45 bases framed from the first base. For CDR1 and CDR2, the germline V gene lists SGHRS and YFSETQ. This clonotype was counted a few times. No cognate antigen has been identified for it. No per-base quality is available; no much larger clone lies one base away. In light of the paper, this sample's time point label describes: persistent/refractory GD, antithyroid drugs over 5 years with positive TRAb. For both TCR sequencing and RNA sequencing, RNA was extracted from PBMCs in TRIzol. The diagnosis of Graves' disease followed American Thyroid Association guidelines. Recruitment of patients was carried out at an endocrinology department in Xi'an, China. Each patient gave approximately 9.7 milliliters of peripheral blood, collected in an EDTA anticoagulant tube. Ficoll Paque Plus density gradient separation was used to isolate PBMCs, and no further T cell sorting was done. An Agilent 2100 Bioanalyzer and agarose gel were used to assess RNA quality, and a NanoDrop 2000 was used to measure RNA concentration.

The method was multiplex PCR. Reads for this sample came from an Illumina HiSeq 4000. TCR beta libraries were built with iRepertoire HTBI primers and Arm-PCR amplification of CDR3 regions. Before sequencing, the PCR products underwent gel purification. Per the authors' processing: Gene usage analysis of CDR3 amino acid clonotypes used the approximately 62 TRBV and around 14 TRBJ segments found across samples. COPE and FqMerger were used to merge filtered high-quality paired reads into contigs. BLAST was used to align contigs to IMGT TRBV, TRBD and TRBJ reference genes, with CDR3 defined following IMGT. Clonotypes above 0.1% frequency were classified as highly expanded clones. Shannon entropy was used to measure repertoire diversity, and the Gini coefficient was used to measure V-J evenness. A clonotype found in more than one individual was treated as public. TCRdb reran the public reads through fastp at Q25 and MiXCR, keeping productive beta chains. When rows share a CDR3 protein, they turn into one entry using the most common DNA and genes. The V and J calls reflect TCRdb's pipeline rather than the authors' work. The sample yields some 340,000 distinct CDR3 sequences; around 23% were counted once. The ten largest clones represent less than 30% of the sample.

Recombination joined TRBV5-1 with TRBJ1-1, and TRBD1 matches 10 of the central bases. This TCR was sampled from a woman aged 40 to 55 with Graves disease. Donor details come from another sample of the same person, matched by shared clones. The specimen comprised peripheral blood mononuclear cells (PBMCs), sampled when the disease was refractory, from a patient treated with antithyroid drugs. In nucleotide form, the sequence is TGCGCCAGCAGCGGATGGACAGGGGGTATCACTGAAGCTTTCTTT. The translation is CASSGWTGGITEAFF.